The clone carrying this TCR beta chain was counted a few times. The antigen is undetermined. TCRdb re-analysed the RACE reads in MiXCR, keeping a single row per CDR3 protein. The data contain just under 350,000 distinct CDR3 sequences, around 7% of them singletons. Time point in this sample: patch test 1, 2 weeks after DPC sensitization. Treatment: therapeutic diphenylcyclopropenone sensitization with weekly scalp DPC. Sequencing started from total RNA isolated from unfractionated whole blood. The data were taken from a study of human T cells and chemical hapten exposure. General study findings and limits: Donors were affected by alopecia, so their immune reaction might vary from that of healthy individuals.

Sequenced here: whole blood, sampled in connection with sensitization to the hapten diphenylcyclopropenone (DPC). The clonotype originates from a woman aged 18-29 years with alopecia areata. Some clones in this sample may be carry-over from other donors' samples.

This chain's CDR3 is CAIRQGEFDEQYF. The CDR3 DNA follows: TGTGCCATTAGACAGGGGGAGTTCGACGAGCAGTACTTC. The V call is TRBV10-3, the J call TRBJ2-7; 9 bases agree with TRBD1. V shed 9 bases and J 5 bases; nucleotides not matched to a gene: 8. Germline V lookup: CDR1 ENHRY, CDR2 SYGVKD. The CDR3 runs to 13 residues.